This T cell receptor (beta chain) comes out of a study of cytomegalovirus exposure and HLA in healthy donors. Regarding the study as a whole: Among immune exposure information, only CMV serostatus was available. Evidence from a later analysis indicated that most CMV-associated TCR beta chains looked HLA-restricted.

PCR involved 60 Vbeta and 13 Jbeta primers. The assay was immunoSEQ multiplex PCR, and TCRdb's table has in-frame clones only and misses some. In the table there are about 65,000 clones, less than 65% of which are singletons. Regarding this clone: The target antigen is unknown.

There are 13 residues in the CDR3. The J segment lost 10 bases and the V segment lost 2 bases, leaving 7 bases of the junction unmatched. Germline V gives CDR1 MNHEY, CDR2 SVGAGI. Sequencing was done on a sample of PBMCs. The chain has TRBV6-5 and TRBJ1-1; TRBD1 matches 7 bases. The receptor was derived from a man aged 25 to 40 in good health and CMV-seronegative. CDR3 sequence reads: CASSYLTGESAFF. The DNA of the CDR3 is TGTGCCAGCAGTTACCTTACAGGGGAATCAGCTTTCTTT.